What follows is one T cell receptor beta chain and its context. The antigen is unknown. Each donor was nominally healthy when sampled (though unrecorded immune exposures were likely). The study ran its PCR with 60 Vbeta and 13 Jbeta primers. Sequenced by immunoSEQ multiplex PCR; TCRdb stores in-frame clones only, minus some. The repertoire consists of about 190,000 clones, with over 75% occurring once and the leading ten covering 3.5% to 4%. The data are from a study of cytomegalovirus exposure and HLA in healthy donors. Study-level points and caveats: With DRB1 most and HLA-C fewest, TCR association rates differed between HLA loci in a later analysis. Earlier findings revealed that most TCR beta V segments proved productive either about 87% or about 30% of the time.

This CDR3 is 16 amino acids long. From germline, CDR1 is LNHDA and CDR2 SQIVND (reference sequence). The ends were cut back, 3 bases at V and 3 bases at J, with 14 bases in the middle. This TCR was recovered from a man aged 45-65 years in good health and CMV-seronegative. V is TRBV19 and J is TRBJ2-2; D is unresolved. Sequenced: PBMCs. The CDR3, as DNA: TGTGCCAGTAGTATCGATCAGCAGGTTTACACCGGGGAGCTGTTTTTT. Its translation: CASSIDQQVYTGELFF.